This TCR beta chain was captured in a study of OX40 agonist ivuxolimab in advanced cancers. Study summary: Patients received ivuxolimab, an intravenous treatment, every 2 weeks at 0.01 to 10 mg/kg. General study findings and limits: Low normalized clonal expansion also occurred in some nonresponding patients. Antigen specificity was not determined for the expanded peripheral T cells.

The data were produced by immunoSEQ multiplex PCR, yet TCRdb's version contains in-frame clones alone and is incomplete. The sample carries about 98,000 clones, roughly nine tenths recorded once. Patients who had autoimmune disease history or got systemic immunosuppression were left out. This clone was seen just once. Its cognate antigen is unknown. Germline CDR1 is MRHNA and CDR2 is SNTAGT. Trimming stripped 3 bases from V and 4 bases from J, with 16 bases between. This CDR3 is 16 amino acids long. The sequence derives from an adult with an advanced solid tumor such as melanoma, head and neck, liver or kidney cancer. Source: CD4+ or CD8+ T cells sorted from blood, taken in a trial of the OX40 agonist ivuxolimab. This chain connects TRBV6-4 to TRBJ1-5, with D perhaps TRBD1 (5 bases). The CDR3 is CASSETGTRYNQPQHF. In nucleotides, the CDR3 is TGTGCCAGCAGTGAAACCGGGACTCGTTATAATCAGCCCCAGCATTTT.